Detailed here is one TCR beta chain. What this receptor recognizes is not known. Base qualities are not provided; no much larger clone lies one nucleotide away. The data were taken from a study of T cells after yellow fever vaccination (dated by TCRdb to the late 2010s). In terms of the full investigation: The SMART-Seq v4 Ultra Low Input RNA kit was used to prepare libraries from fractions with low cell numbers. To track T-cell clones before and after primary and booster YFV17D yellow fever vaccination, bulk TCR alpha and beta repertoires were sequenced longitudinally. Two healthy male donors, one aged 18 to 30 and one aged 30 to 40 years, made up the cohort. Blood was collected at multiple timepoints before and after primary and secondary immunization, and bulk PBMC replicates and cell subsets were isolated. Study-level results and caveats: Because the study included only a couple of donors, the extent to which the findings can be generalized is limited. A small share of clonotypes was detected in both CD4 and CD8 compartments, with the overlap likely arising from convergent recombination. After the booster, most of the clones that had expanded following primary vaccination were detected again (roughly 97% of CD4 and around 87% of CD8), which suggests that memory was broadly maintained. Because abundant contaminating clonotypes from the bulk population could be contained in FACS-sorted repertoires, computational filtering was required. Compared with the primary T-cell response, the secondary T-cell response was weaker but faster, peaking on day 5 rather than day 15.

The intended sense of this specimen's treatment or condition label: live attenuated yellow fever vaccine strain. PBMCs were isolated from peripheral blood using a standard Ficoll-Paque protocol. Dynabeads CD4 and CD8 positive selection kits were used to isolate CD4 and CD8 T-cell fractions. TriZol was used to extract RNA from bulk PBMCs, from CD4 and CD8 fractions, and from dextramer-positive and dextramer-negative fractions. Sequencing took place on an Illumina NovaSeq 6000. TCR cDNA was synthesized by 5'RACE template switching, which introduced a universal primer site and unique molecular identifiers. cDNA synthesis was primed from both the TCR alpha and TCR beta constant segments. Library amplification involved two PCR steps, and the second step added sample barcodes and sequencing adapters. Libraries were sequenced on Illumina HiSeq 2500 (2x100 bp) or NovaSeq (2x150 bp). In the original analysis: MIGEC handled demultiplexing of reads and collapsing into UMI consensus sequences, while MiXCR performed V(D)J alignment. Vaccine-responding clonotypes were identified with edgeR using replicate PBMC samples, with FDR below 0.01 and a log2 fold change above 5 up to day 15 being required. Each bulk clonotype received a CD4 or CD8 identity based on whether the sequenced CD4 or CD8 repertoire contained that clonotype at higher abundance. TCRdb handled the public reads itself, with Q25 trimming in fastp and clone calling in MiXCR, and kept productive beta chains. Each CDR3 protein appears once, grouped with its most common genes and DNA. These V and J calls originate from TCRdb's pipeline instead of the authors' own analysis. Present in this sample are 340,000 or so distinct CDR3 sequences, 9.5% to 15% of which were seen just once. The ten biggest clones cover 2.5% to 3.5% of the sample.

The source material was CD4+ T cells sorted from PBMCs, sampled 15 days after the yellow fever booster vaccination. The TCR was taken from a man between 18 and 35 years old who received the YFV17D yellow fever vaccine.

The CDR3 reads as follows: CASSLYGEGAGELFF. The DNA reads TGTGCCAGCAGCTTATACGGGGAAGGTGCCGGGGAGCTGTTTTTT. The rearrangement joined TRBV7-6 to TRBJ2-2, with TRBD2 tentatively as D gene (5 bases match). CDR1 is given as SGHVS and CDR2 as FNYEAQ, both from the germline V gene. The CDR3 sequence holds 15 residues, the cysteine and phenylalanine included. The DNA shown is the 45-base CDR3, in frame from base 1. V gives up 2 bases and J gives up 6 bases, and the segment between their germline ends measures 13 bases.